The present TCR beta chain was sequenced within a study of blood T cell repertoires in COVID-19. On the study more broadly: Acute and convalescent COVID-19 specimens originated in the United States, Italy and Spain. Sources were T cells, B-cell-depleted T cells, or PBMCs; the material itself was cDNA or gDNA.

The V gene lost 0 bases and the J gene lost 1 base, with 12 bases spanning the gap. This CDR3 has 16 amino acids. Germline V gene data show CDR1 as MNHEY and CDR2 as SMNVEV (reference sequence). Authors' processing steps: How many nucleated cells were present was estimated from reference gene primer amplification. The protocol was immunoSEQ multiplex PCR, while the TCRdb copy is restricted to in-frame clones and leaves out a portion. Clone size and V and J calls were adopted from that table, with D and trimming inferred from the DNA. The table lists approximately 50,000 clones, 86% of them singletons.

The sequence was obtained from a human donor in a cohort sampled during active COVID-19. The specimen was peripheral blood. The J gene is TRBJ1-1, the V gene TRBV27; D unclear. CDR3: CASSLSSWAPNTEAFF. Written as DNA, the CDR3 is TGTGCCAGCAGTTTATCGAGTTGGGCTCCGAACACTGAAGCTTTCTTT.